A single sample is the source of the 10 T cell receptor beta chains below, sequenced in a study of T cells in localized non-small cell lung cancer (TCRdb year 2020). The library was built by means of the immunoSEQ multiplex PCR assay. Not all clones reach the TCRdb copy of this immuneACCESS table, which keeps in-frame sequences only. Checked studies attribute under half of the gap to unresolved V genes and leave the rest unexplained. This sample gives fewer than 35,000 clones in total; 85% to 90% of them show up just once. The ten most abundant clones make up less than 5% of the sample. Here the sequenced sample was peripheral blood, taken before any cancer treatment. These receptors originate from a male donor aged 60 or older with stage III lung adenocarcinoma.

The CDR3 DNA is TGTGCCAGCAGCTGGGCTGCGACCTACTACGAGCAGTACTTC. Translating it yields CASSWAATYYEQYF. The gene calls are TRBV7-9 and TRBJ2-7; no clear D gene. Germline V gene sequence: CDR1 SEHNR, CDR2 FQNEAQ (reference sequence). Between the trimmed V and J ends, which lost 4 bases and 3 bases, there was a span of 13 bases. This CDR3 contains 14 residues. Complete variable domain (other parts from reference TRBV7-9 and TRBJ2-7): DTGVSQNPRHKITKRGQNVTFRCDPISEHNRLYWYRQTLGQGPEFLTYFQNEAQLEKSRLLSDRFSAERPKGSFSTLEIQRTEQGDSAMYLCASSWAATYYEQYFGPGTRLTVT.

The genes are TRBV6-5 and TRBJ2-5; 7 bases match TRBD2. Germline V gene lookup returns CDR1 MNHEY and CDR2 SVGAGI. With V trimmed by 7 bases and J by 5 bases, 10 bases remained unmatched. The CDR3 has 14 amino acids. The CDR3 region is CASTPAGWGETQYF. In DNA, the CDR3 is TGTGCCAGCACCCCAGCGGGATGGGGGGAGACCCAGTACTTC.

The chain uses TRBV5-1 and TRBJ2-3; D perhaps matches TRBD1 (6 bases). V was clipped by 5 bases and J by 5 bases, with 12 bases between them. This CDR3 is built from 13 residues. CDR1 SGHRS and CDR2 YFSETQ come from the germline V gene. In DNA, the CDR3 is TGCGCCAGCAGTAGCCAGGGGATAGATACGCAGTATTTT. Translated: CASSSQGIDTQYF.

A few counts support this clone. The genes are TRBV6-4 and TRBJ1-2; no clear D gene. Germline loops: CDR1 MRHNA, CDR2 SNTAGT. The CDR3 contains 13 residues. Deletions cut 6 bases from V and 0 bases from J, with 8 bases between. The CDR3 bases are TGTGCCAGCAGCCCAGAGGCTAACTATGGCTACACCTTC. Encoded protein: CASSPEANYGYTF.

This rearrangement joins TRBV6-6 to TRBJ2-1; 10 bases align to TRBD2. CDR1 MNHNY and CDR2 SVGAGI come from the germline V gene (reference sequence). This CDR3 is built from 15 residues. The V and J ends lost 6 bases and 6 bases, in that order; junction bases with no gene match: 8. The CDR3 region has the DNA TGTGCCAGCAGATCCCAGCGGGAGGGCTCCAATGAGCAGTTCTTC. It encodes CASRSQREGSNEQFF.

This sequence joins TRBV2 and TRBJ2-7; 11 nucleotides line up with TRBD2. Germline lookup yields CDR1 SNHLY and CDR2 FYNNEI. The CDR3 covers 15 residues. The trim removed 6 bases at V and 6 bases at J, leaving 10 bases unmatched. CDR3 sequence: CASSVIAGGPGEQYF. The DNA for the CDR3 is TGTGCCAGCAGCGTAATAGCGGGGGGGCCCGGCGAGCAGTACTTC.

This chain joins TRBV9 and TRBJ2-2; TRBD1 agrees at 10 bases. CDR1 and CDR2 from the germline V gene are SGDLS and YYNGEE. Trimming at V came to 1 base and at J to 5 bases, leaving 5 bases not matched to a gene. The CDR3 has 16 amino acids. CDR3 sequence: CASSVFGQGVTGELFF. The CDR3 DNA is TGTGCCAGCAGCGTATTCGGACAGGGGGTGACCGGGGAGCTGTTTTTT.

The CDR3 bases are TGTGCCAGCAGTGTATTTAATGGTGTGGTGGATACGCAGTATTTT. It encodes CASSVFNGVVDTQYF. The V gene is TRBV6-1, the J gene TRBJ2-3; D unresolved. The germline CDR1 and CDR2 sequences are MNHNS and SASEGT. The CDR3 runs to 15 residues. With 4 bases removed from V and 6 bases from J, the gap between germline ends came to 17 bases.

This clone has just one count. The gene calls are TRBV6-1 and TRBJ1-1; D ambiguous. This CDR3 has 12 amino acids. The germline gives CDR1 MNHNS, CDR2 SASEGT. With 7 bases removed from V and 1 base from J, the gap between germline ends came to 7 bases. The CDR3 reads CASNSGNTEAFF. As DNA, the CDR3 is TGTGCCAGCAATTCCGGGAACACTGAAGCTTTCTTT.

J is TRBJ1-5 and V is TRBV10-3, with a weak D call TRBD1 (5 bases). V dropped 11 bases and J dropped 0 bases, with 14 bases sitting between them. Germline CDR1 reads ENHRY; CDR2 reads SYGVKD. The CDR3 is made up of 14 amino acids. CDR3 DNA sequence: TGTGCCGCCGCGGGGGAATATAGCAATCAGCCCCAGCATTTT. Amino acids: CAAAGEYSNQPQHF.